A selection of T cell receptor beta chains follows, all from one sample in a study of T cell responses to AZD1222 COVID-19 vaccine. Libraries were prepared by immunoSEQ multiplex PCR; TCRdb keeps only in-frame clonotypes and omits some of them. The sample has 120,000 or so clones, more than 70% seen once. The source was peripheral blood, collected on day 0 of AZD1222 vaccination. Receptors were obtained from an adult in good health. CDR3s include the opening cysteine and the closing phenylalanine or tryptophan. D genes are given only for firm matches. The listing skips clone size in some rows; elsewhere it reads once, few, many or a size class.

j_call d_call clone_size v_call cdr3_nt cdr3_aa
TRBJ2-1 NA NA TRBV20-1 TGCAGTGCTAGTATTCCCTACAATGAGCAGTTCTTC CSASIPYNEQFF
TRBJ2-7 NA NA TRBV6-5 TGTGCCAGCAGATCCAGGGGGGACGAGCAGTACTTC CASRSRGDEQYF
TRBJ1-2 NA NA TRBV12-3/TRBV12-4 TGTGCCAGCAGTTTAGGGACACCTCACTACACCTTC CASSLGTPHYTF
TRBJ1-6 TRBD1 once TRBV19 TGTGCCAGTAGTGACCGGGACAGGGGCTTGCGACCCCTCCACTTT CASSDRDRGLRPLHF
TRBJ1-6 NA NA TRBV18 TGTGCCAGCTCCCAAGGTGGGGGGGATTCACCCCTCCACTTT CASSQGGGDSPLHF
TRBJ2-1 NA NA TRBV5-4 TGTGCCAGCAGCTTGGGGGGTTCCTACAATGAGCAGTTCTTC CASSLGGSYNEQFF
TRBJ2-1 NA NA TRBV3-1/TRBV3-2 TGTGCCAGCAGCCGGCCCACCTACAATGAGCAGTTCTTC CASSRPTYNEQFF
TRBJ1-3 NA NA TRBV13 TGTGCCAGCAGCTGGCGGGGGGTTTCTGGAAACACCATATATTTT CASSWRGVSGNTIYF
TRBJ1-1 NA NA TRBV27 TGTGCCAGCAGTTCGAGGGGAGTTACTGAAGCTTTCTTT CASSSRGVTEAFF
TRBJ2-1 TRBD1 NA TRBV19 TGTGCCAGTATGAGGGGGCATGAGCAGTTCTTC CASMRGHEQFF
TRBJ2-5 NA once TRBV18 TGTGCCAGCTCACCATCCAGGACCCACGGAGAGACCCAGTACTTC CASSPSRTHGETQYF
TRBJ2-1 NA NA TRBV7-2 TGTGCCAGCAGCCGCGATCAGGGGTACAATGAGCAGTTCTTC CASSRDQGYNEQFF
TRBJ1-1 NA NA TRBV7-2 TGTGCCAGCAGCTTTGCAGGGGCGCCCTCGGCTTTCTTT CASSFAGAPSAFF
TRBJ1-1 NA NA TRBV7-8 TGTGCCAGCAGCTTACGTTTGGAAACTGAAGCTTTCTTT CASSLRLETEAFF
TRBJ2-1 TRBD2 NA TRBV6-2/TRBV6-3 TGTGCCAGCAGTCGAGCGGGGGGCCCATACAATGAGCAGTTCTTC CASSRAGGPYNEQFF
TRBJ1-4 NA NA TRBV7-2 TGTGCCAGCAGCCGACGGTTTAATGAAAAACTGTTTTTT CASSRRFNEKLFF
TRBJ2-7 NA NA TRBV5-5 TGTGCCAGCCAAAAGGATATCCGGGACAAAGTCTACGAGCAGTACTTC CASQKDIRDKVYEQYF
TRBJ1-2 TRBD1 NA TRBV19 TGTGCCAGTATGACGTCCGGGACAGGGAGATCTTTCGGTGGCTACACCTTC CASMTSGTGRSFGGYTF
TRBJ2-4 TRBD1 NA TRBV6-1 TGTGCCAGCAGTGCCCCACAAGGGGGCCTAGCCAAAAACATTCAGTACTTC CASSAPQGGLAKNIQYF
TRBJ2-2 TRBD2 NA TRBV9 TGTGCCAGCAGCGTAGGGGAGGGGCGGAACACCGGGGAGCTGTTTTTT CASSVGEGRNTGELFF
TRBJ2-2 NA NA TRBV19 TGTGCCAGTAGTATCCAGGGGGGGAATTCCGGGGAGCTGTTTTTT CASSIQGGNSGELFF
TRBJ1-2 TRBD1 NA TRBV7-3 TGTGCCAGCAGCCCCGGACAGGGAGGGAATGGCTACACCTTC CASSPGQGGNGYTF
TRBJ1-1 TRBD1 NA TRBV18 TGTGCCAGCTCACCCGGGACAGCTCGGAACACTGAAGCTTTCTTT CASSPGTARNTEAFF
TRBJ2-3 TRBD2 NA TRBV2 TGTGCCAGCAGACTTGGACTAGCCGAAAGCACAGATACGCAGTATTTT CASRLGLAESTDTQYF
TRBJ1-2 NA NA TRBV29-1 TGCAGCGTGGGGGACACCGCCCCTGGCTACACCTTC CSVGDTAPGYTF
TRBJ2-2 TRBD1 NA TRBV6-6 TGTGCCAGCAGGTCGACAGGGGCGAACACCGGGGAGCTGTTTTTT CASRSTGANTGELFF
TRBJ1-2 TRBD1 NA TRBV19 TGTGCCAGCACTAATATGAGGGGGCTAGCCTCTGGCTACACCTTC CASTNMRGLASGYTF
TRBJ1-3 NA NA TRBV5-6 TGTGCCAGCAGCGGGTTCCCCAACTCTGGAAACACCATATATTTT CASSGFPNSGNTIYF
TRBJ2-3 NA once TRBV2 TGTGCCAGCAGTCCCAGACGGGATACGCAGTATTTT CASSPRRDTQYF
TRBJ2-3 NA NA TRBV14 TGTGCCAGCAGCGCGGCAGATACGCAGTATTTT CASSAADTQYF
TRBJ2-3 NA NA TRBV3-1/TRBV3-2 TGTGCCAGCAGCCAAGATCGGGGTAGTCATACGCAGTATTTT CASSQDRGSHTQYF
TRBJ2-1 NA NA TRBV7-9 TGTGCCAGCAGCTCGTATGAGCAGTTCTTC CASSSYEQFF
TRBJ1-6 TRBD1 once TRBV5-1 TGCGCCAGCAGCCCGACGACAGGGTCCTATAATTCACCCCTCCACTTT CASSPTTGSYNSPLHF
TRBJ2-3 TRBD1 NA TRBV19 TGTGCCAGTACCTTTGGACAGGGTGGGGATACGCAGTATTTT CASTFGQGGDTQYF
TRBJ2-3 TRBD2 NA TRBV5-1 TGCGCCAGCAGCTCCGGGGCGGGGGGCCAGGATACGCAGTATTTT CASSSGAGGQDTQYF
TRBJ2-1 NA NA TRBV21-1 TGTGCCAGCAGCAAAGGTCGAATTGATACTAGATCCTACAATGAGCAGTTCTTC CASSKGRIDTRSYNEQFF
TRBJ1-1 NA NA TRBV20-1 TGCAGTGCTACTAGACTGGACGTTGCTTTCTTT CSATRLDVAFF
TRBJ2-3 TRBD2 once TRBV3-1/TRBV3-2 TGTGCCAGCAGTTCCCCCCGTTGGGCGGGGGGCTCAGATACGCAGTATTTT CASSSPRWAGGSDTQYF
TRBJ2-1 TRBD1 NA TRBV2 TGTGCCAGCAGTGAAGTTCTGGACAGGGTTTCCTACAATGAGCAGTTCTTC CASSEVLDRVSYNEQFF
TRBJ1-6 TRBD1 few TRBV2 TGTGCCAGCGGGGGACAGGTCGCTTCACCCCTCCACTTT CASGGQVASPLHF
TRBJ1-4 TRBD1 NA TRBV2 TGTGCCAGCAGTGTGGACTCGACAGGGCGGGGAAAACTGTTTTTT CASSVDSTGRGKLFF
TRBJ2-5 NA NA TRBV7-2 TGTGCCAGCAGCCCCACATACTTGATTCAAGAGACCCAGTACTTC CASSPTYLIQETQYF